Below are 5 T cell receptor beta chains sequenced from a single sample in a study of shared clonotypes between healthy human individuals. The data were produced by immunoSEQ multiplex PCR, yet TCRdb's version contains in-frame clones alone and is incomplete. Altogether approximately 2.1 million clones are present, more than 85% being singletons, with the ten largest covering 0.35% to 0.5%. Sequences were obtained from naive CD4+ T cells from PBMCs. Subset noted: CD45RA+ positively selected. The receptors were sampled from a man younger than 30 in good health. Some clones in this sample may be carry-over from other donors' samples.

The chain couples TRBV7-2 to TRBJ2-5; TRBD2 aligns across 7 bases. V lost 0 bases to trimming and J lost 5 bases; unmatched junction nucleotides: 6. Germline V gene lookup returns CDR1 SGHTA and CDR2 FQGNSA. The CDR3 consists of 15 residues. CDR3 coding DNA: TGTGCCAGCAGCTTAGCGCGTTGGACTAGGGAGACCCAGTACTTC. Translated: CASSLARWTRETQYF. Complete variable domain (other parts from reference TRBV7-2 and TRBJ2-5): GAGVSQSPSNKVTEKGKDVELRCDPISGHTALYWYRQSLGQGLEFLIYFQGNSAPDKSGLPSDRFSAERTGGSVSTLTIQRTQQEDSAVYLCASSLARWTRETQYFGPGTRLLVL.

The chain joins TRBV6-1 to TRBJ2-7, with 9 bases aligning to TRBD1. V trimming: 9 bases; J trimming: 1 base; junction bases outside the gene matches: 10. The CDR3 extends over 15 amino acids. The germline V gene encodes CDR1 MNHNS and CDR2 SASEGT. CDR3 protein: CASTVRTGASYEQYF. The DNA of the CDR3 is TGTGCCAGTACCGTAAGGACAGGGGCGTCCTACGAGCAGTACTTC.

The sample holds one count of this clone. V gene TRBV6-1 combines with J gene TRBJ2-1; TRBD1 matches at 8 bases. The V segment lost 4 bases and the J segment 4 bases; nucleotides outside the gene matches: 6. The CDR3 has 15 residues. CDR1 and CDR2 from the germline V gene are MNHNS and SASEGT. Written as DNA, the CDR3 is TGTGCCAGCAGTGGAGCCCAGGGGGCGTACAATGAGCAGTTCTTC. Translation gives CASSGAQGAYNEQFF.

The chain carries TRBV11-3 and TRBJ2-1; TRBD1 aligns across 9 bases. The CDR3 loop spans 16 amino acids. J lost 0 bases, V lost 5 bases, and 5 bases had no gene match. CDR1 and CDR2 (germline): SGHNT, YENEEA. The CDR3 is CASSPGTGFSYNEQFF. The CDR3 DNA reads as TGTGCCAGCAGCCCCGGGACAGGGTTCTCCTACAATGAGCAGTTCTTC.

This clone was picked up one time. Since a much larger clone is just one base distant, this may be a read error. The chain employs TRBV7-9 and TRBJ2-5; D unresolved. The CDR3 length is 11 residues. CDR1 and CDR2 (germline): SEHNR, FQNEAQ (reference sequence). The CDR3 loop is CASSLEESQYF. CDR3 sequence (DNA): TGTGCCAGCAGCTTAGAAGAGTCCCAGTACTTC.